The 26 T cell receptor beta chains reported below all come from one sample, sequenced in a study of CD8+CD57+ T cells in acquired aplastic anemia. Only patients with CD8+CD57+ cell expansion on flow cytometry were chosen for sequencing. The template used for profiling TCR beta VDJ and CDR3 was genomic DNA. TCRdb redid the calling of the reads with MiXCR, one entry per CDR3 protein. Here the sample spans around 200,000 distinct CDR3 sequences, almost 50% being singletons. Sequenced: sorted CD4+, CD8+, or CD8+CD57+ T cells (not recorded which) from PBMCs. These receptors were obtained from a human donor with aplastic anemia.

This clonotype was seen repeatedly, ten times or more. The chain recombines TRBV2 with TRBJ2-7; D might be TRBD1 (6 bases). The CDR3 totals 14 residues. Germline V gene lookup returns CDR1 SNHLY and CDR2 FYNNEI. Trimming removed 6 bases at V and 0 bases at J, with 12 bases between. CDR3 loop: CASRAGVLSYEQYF. The CDR3 DNA follows: TGTGCCAGCAGAGCAGGGGTTCTCTCCTACGAGCAGTACTTC.

In its sample, this clonotype was seen many times. CDR3: CAITQQENTEAFF. In nucleotides, the CDR3 is TGTGCCATCACCCAACAGGAAAACACTGAAGCTTTCTTT. This chain links TRBV10-3 with TRBJ1-1; maybe TRBD1 (5 bases). This CDR3 is 13 amino acids long. Germline CDR1 is ENHRY and CDR2 is SYGVKD. V lost 7 bases and J 2 bases, leaving 11 bases between the germline ends.

This clonotype has only a few counts. The V call is TRBV4-1, the J call TRBJ2-6, with a weak D call TRBD1 (6 bases). The ends were cut back, 4 bases at V and 1 base at J, with 29 bases in the middle. The CDR3 loop spans 22 amino acids. Germline CDR1 is MGHRA and CDR2 is YSYEKL. The CDR3: CASSRLQQGLKKLMSGANVLTF. CDR3 bases: TGCGCCAGCAGCCGCCTACAACAGGGATTAAAAAAGCTTATGTCTGGGGCCAACGTCCTGACTTTC.

The genes are TRBV11-2 and TRBJ2-7; D is uncertain. This CDR3 comprises 14 residues. Germline CDR1 and CDR2: SGHAT and FQNNGV. Trimming left V 5 bases short and J 4 bases short, with 15 bases between. Here the CDR3 DNA reads TGTGCCAGCAGCCCCCCTTACCCCCGGTACGAGCAGTACTTC. This gives the protein CASSPPYPRYEQYF.

This clonotype was counted at least ten times. This rearrangement joins TRBV25-1 to TRBJ2-7; D uncertain. The CDR3 runs to 13 residues. Per the germline V gene, CDR1 is MGHDK and CDR2 is SYGVNS. Trimming took off 1 base at V and 4 bases at J, with 8 bases between the two ends. The CDR3 spells CASSESLFYEQYF. In nucleotides, the CDR3 is TGTGCCAGCAGTGAATCCCTTTTTTACGAGCAGTACTTC.

This chain links TRBV9 with TRBJ2-1; TRBD2 is a possible D gene (6 bases). CDR1 and CDR2 (germline): SGDLS, YYNGEE. Trimming left V 0 bases short and J 6 bases short, with 16 bases between. The CDR3 is made up of 16 amino acids. The CDR3 sequence: CASSVDGGAWGNEQFF. The CDR3 DNA is TGTGCCAGCAGCGTAGACGGAGGGGCTTGGGGCAATGAGCAGTTCTTC.

The chain is built from TRBV29-1 and TRBJ1-1, with 10 bases aligning to TRBD1. The V and J ends lost 6 bases and 4 bases, in that order; junction bases with no gene match: 11. Germline CDR1 SQVTM, CDR2 ANQGSEA. The CDR3 runs 15 residues. CDR3 amino acids: CSVRGTGEGLTEAFF. The CDR3 DNA follows: TGCAGCGTGCGGGGGACAGGGGAAGGGCTCACTGAAGCTTTCTTT.

This clonotype has more than one count but fewer than ten. The V and J genes are TRBV7-3 and TRBJ1-4; D is undetermined. Germline assignment: CDR1 SGHTA and CDR2 FQGTGA. The CDR3 has 15 amino acids. Trimming cost V 2 bases and J 7 bases, with 14 bases left between them. CDR3 bases: TGTGCCAGCAGCTTAGCGAGGGAAGGGAGTGAAAAACTGTTTTTT. Protein product: CASSLAREGSEKLFF.

This clonotype turned up a few times. The chain joins TRBV18 to TRBJ1-1; D might be TRBD1 (6 bases). V lost 6 bases and J lost 1, with 15 bases in between. CDR1 is KGHSH and CDR2 is LQKENI in the germline V gene. The CDR3 loop spans 15 amino acids. In nucleotides, the CDR3 is TGTGCCAGCTCCAGAGGAGACAGGAGGAACACTGAAGCTTTCTTT. This codes for CASSRGDRRNTEAFF.

This clonotype was detected only a few times. This may be a read error, as it is one base from a much larger clone. The chain recombines TRBV7-4 with TRBJ2-2; D may be TRBD2 (5 bases). The germline gives CDR1 SGHVT, CDR2 SQSDAQ. The CDR3 covers 13 residues. For the CDR3, the DNA is TGTGCCAGCAGCTTAGGGGGAACCGGGGAGCTGCTTTTT. This translates into CASSLGGTGELLF.

The V and J genes are TRBV29-1 and TRBJ1-1; 7 nucleotides align to TRBD1. The CDR3 runs 12 residues. J gave up 13 bases and V 8 bases, and 16 bases lay outside the gene matches. Germline assignment: CDR1 SQVTM and CDR2 ANQGSEA. The CDR3 spells CSLGAGGMDVFF. CDR3 sequence (DNA): TGCAGCTTGGGAGCAGGGGGGATGGATGTTTTCTTT.

This clonotype was counted at least ten times. One junction end disagrees with the germline gene, perhaps due to a read error. The chain couples TRBV5-8 to TRBJ2-7, with D perhaps matching TRBD2 (6 bases). This CDR3 has 15 amino acids. The germline V gene has CDR1 SGHTS and CDR2 YDEGEE. For the CDR3, the DNA is TGTGCCAGCAGCTCTCGACCTAGCGACTCCTGCGAGCAGTACTTC. Protein sequence: CASSSRPSDSCEQYF. The variable domain in full, with the rest retrieved from reference TRBV5-8 and TRBJ2-7, is EAGVTQSPTHLIKTRGQQATLRCSPISGHTSVYWYQQALGLGLQFLLWYDEGEERNRGNFPPRFSGRQFPNYSSELNVNALELEDSALYLCASSSRPSDSCEQYFGPGTRLTVT.

This clonotype was found many times. The J gene is TRBJ1-5, the V gene TRBV5-1; 8 positions match TRBD1. In germline, CDR1 is SGHRS, CDR2 YFSETQ. The ends lost 4 bases at V and 7 bases at J; junction bases unmatched: 13. This CDR3 is 16 amino acids long. The CDR3 spells CASSPTGQGQEQPQHF. In DNA, the CDR3 is TGCGCCAGCAGCCCTACTGGACAGGGCCAAGAACAGCCCCAGCATTTT.

This clonotype was observed many times. This sequence joins TRBV28 and TRBJ2-7; tentative D call: TRBD1 (6 bases). V was trimmed by 5 bases and J by 3 bases, leaving 11 bases between them. CDR3 length: 13 residues. CDR1 is MDHEN, CDR2 SYDVKM, per germline. CDR3 loop: CASSTTGSYEQYF. CDR3 coding DNA: TGTGCCAGCAGTACTACAGGGAGCTACGAGCAGTACTTC.

This clonotype has ten or more counts. The rearrangement joins TRBV9 to TRBJ2-7; D is possibly TRBD2 (6 bases). The CDR3 loop spans 14 amino acids. Germline lookup yields CDR1 SGDLS and CDR2 YYNGEE. V shed 0 bases and J shed 6 bases, with 13 bases lying between them. This CDR3 reads CASSVEGGAGEQYF. CDR3 in DNA: TGTGCCAGCAGCGTAGAAGGAGGGGCCGGCGAGCAGTACTTC.

Comments on this clonotype: This sequence may be a read error, since a much larger clone differs from it by one base. V is TRBV5-1 and J is TRBJ2-1; 7 positions match TRBD2. Germline V gene data show CDR1 as SGHRS and CDR2 as YFSETQ. There are 14 residues in the CDR3. This chain's CDR3 is CASSLWTSGNERFF. In DNA form, the CDR3 reads TGCGCCAGCAGCCTCTGGACTAGTGGCAATGAGCGGTTCTTC. Full variable domain (rest looked up from reference TRBV5-1 and TRBJ2-1): KAGVTQTPRYLIKTRGQQVTLSCSPISGHRSVSWYQQTPGQGLQFLFEYFSETQRNKGNFPGRFSGRQFSNSRSEMNVSTLELGDSALYLCASSLWTSGNERFFGPGTRLTVL.

The CDR3 DNA reads TGCAGTGCCCCGAATGGAGCCGGGAAAGAGACCCAGTACTTC. It codes for CSAPNGAGKETQYF. The chain has TRBV20-1 and TRBJ2-5, with D possibly matching TRBD2 (5 bases). This CDR3 has 14 residues. V lost 6 bases and J lost 3, with 17 bases in between. In germline, CDR1 is DFQATT, CDR2 SNEGSKA (reference sequence).

V is TRBV19 and J is TRBJ1-5, with D perhaps matching TRBD1 (5 bases). Germline V lookup: CDR1 LNHDA, CDR2 SQIVND (reference sequence). The CDR3 extends over 12 amino acids. The V end was cut by 11 bases, the J end by 1 base, with 9 bases between. Here the CDR3 DNA reads TGTGCCGGGGGTAGGAGCAATCAGCCCCAGCATTTT. It codes for CAGGRSNQPQHF.

CDR3 residues: CSVWEDGYTF. The CDR3 bases are TGCAGCGTTTGGGAGGATGGCTACACCTTC. The chain recombines TRBV29-1 with TRBJ1-2; D is ambiguous. Germline-derived CDR1 and CDR2 are SQVTM and ANQGSEA. This CDR3 region has 10 residues. Trimming took 5 bases from V and 6 from J, leaving 7 bases between them.

This clonotype was counted between two and nine times. This rearrangement joins TRBV19 to TRBJ1-2; the D gene is possibly TRBD1 (6 bases). The CDR3 totals 12 residues. Germline V CDR1 and CDR2: LNHDA, SQIVND (reference sequence). The V end was cut by 5 bases, the J end by 4 bases, with 8 bases between. The CDR3 protein is CASSGQPYGYTF. Here the CDR3 DNA reads TGTGCCAGTAGTGGACAGCCCTATGGCTACACCTTC. Complete variable domain (other parts from reference TRBV19 and TRBJ1-2): DGGITQSPKYLFRKEGQNVTLSCEQNLNHDAMYWYRQDPGQGLRLIYYSQIVNDFQKGDIAEGYSVSREKKESFPLTVTSAQKNPTAFYLCASSGQPYGYTFGSGTRLTVV.

Ten or more counts support this clonotype. This CDR3 is CASSPARDQPQHF. CDR3 nucleotide sequence: TGTGCCAGCAGCCCCGCCCGGGATCAGCCCCAGCATTTT. The gene calls are TRBV6-1 and TRBJ1-5, with D unclear. Germline V lookup: CDR1 MNHNS, CDR2 SASEGT. With 6 bases removed from V and 5 bases from J, the gap between germline ends came to 11 bases. The CDR3 is 13 amino acids.

In this sample, this clonotype turned up many times. The chain joins TRBV19 to TRBJ2-2; D is perhaps TRBD1 (5 bases). The CDR3 contains 14 residues. The V end was cut by 4 bases, the J end by 2 bases, with 8 bases between. The V gene's germline CDR1 is LNHDA and CDR2 SQIVND (reference sequence). The CDR3 protein is CASSTTANTGELFF. CDR3 DNA: TGTGCCAGTAGTACGACAGCAAACACCGGGGAGCTGTTTTTT.

This clonotype turned up a few times. The chain recombines TRBV19 with TRBJ1-1; D call uncertain. V was shortened by 2 bases and J by 1 base, with 8 bases between the two germline ends. Germline CDR1 LNHDA, CDR2 SQIVND (reference sequence). This CDR3 contains 14 residues. The CDR3 DNA follows: TGTGCCAGTAGTATAACCCGGAGGAACACTGAAGCTTTCTTT. Its translation is CASSITRRNTEAFF.

The sample holds many counts of this clonotype. Written as DNA, the CDR3 is TGTGCCAGCAGCCGCCCGGAGAGCGAGCAGTACTTC. Amino acid sequence: CASSRPESEQYF. J is TRBJ2-7 and V is TRBV7-9; no clear D gene. The CDR3 totals 12 residues. The V and J ends lost 5 bases and 6 bases respectively, with 11 bases between them. The germline V gene has CDR1 SEHNR and CDR2 FQNEAQ (reference sequence).

This chain connects TRBV19 to TRBJ1-2, with D possibly matching TRBD1 (6 bases). The germline CDR1 and CDR2 sequences are LNHDA and SQIVND (reference sequence). CDR3 length: 12 residues. V shed 6 bases and J shed 3 bases, with 8 bases lying between them. CDR3 sequence: CASRAGDYGYTF. DNA for the CDR3: TGTGCCAGTAGAGCAGGGGACTATGGCTACACCTTC. Looking up the rest from reference TRBV19 and TRBJ1-2 gives the full variable domain: DGGITQSPKYLFRKEGQNVTLSCEQNLNHDAMYWYRQDPGQGLRLIYYSQIVNDFQKGDIAEGYSVSREKKESFPLTVTSAQKNPTAFYLCASRAGDYGYTFGSGTRLTVV.

This clonotype was observed at least ten times. This chain joins TRBV5-8 and TRBJ2-3, with 9 bases lining up with TRBD1. The CDR3 has 16 amino acids. J gave up 0 bases and V 5 bases, and 7 bases lay outside the gene matches. Germline V gene sequence: CDR1 SGHTS, CDR2 YDEGEE. The DNA of the CDR3 is TGTGCCAGCAGGGAGAACAGGGGGCGAAGCACAGATACGCAGTATTTT. Protein sequence: CASRENRGRSTDTQYF. Full variable domain (missing parts from reference TRBV5-8 and TRBJ2-3): EAGVTQSPTHLIKTRGQQATLRCSPISGHTSVYWYQQALGLGLQFLLWYDEGEERNRGNFPPRFSGRQFPNYSSELNVNALELEDSALYLCASRENRGRSTDTQYFGPGTRLTVL.